The rows below give T cell receptor beta chains drawn from one sample of a study of blood T cell repertoires in COVID-19. TCRdb's table, derived via immunoSEQ multiplex PCR, lists solely in-frame clones and lacks some. The sample consists of about 440,000 clones, 70% to 90% of them appearing once. The specimen was PBMCs or T cells enriched from blood (not recorded which). The receptors shown here come from a woman aged 18-29 years with acute COVID-19. Each CDR3 is given with its conserved first and last residue. D genes are given only for firm matches. A clone size is listed for some rows: how often the clone was seen (once, few, many), or a class if it is expanded.

NA	NA	TRBV6-1	TRBJ1-1	CASSEALTGGTEAFF	TGTGCCAGCAGTGAAGCGCTGACAGGAGGCACTGAAGCTTTCTTT
once	NA	TRBV4-3	TRBJ2-5	CASSQAGYQETQYF	TGCGCCAGCAGCCAAGCTGGCTACCAAGAGACCCAGTACTTC
few	NA	TRBV4-2	TRBJ1-5	CASSQEGQGRQPQHF	TGTGCCAGCAGCCAAGAGGGGCAGGGCAGACAGCCCCAGCATTTT
NA	TRBD2	TRBV3-1/TRBV3-2	TRBJ2-7	CASSPGLAGTYEQYF	TGTGCCAGCAGCCCCGGACTAGCCGGGACCTACGAGCAGTACTTC
NA	NA	TRBV5-6	TRBJ1-2	CASTFGQDRDGYTF	TGTGCCAGCACCTTTGGACAAGACCGGGATGGCTACACCTTC
once	NA	TRBV27	TRBJ1-5	CASRGRQAAQHF	TGTGCCAGCAGGGGGAGGCAAGCAGCCCAGCATTTT
once	NA	TRBV6-2/TRBV6-3	TRBJ1-2	CASSPHSTDSTNYGYTF	TGTGCCAGCAGTCCCCACTCAACTGACAGTACTAACTATGGCTACACCTTC
NA	NA	TRBV11-2	TRBJ1-2	CASSLGQGYGYTF	TGTGCCAGCAGCTTAGGTCAGGGGTATGGCTACACCTTC
NA	TRBD1	TRBV29-1	TRBJ2-7	CSVEWRTGGSYEQYF	TGCAGCGTTGAGTGGCGGACAGGGGGCTCCTACGAGCAGTACTTC
NA	TRBD1	TRBV10-3	TRBJ1-6	CAIRDRGDSPLHF	TGTGCCATCAGGGACAGGGGGGATTCACCCCTCCACTTT
NA	TRBD2	TRBV5-4	TRBJ2-7	CASSLGLAGEQYF	TGTGCCAGCAGCTTGGGACTAGCGGGCGAGCAGTACTTC
NA	NA	TRBV5-1	TRBJ1-5	CASSLDSYSNQPQHF	TGCGCCAGCAGCTTGGACAGCTATAGCAATCAGCCCCAGCATTTT
NA	NA	TRBV19	TRBJ1-1	CASSIGVLRSTEAFF	TGTGCCAGTAGTATAGGGGTCCTACGGAGCACTGAAGCTTTCTTT
NA	TRBD1	TRBV29-1	TRBJ2-5	CSVQQGAEETQYF	TGCAGCGTCCAACAGGGGGCTGAGGAGACCCAGTACTTC
NA	TRBD2	TRBV5-8	TRBJ2-4	CASSRSSGGRRNIQYF	TGTGCCAGCAGCAGATCTAGCGGGGGTCGGAGAAACATTCAGTACTTC
NA	TRBD2	TRBV7-2	TRBJ2-7	CASSPQGGSWEQYF	TGTGCCAGCAGCCCCCAGGGAGGGTCTTGGGAGCAGTACTTC
NA	NA	TRBV9	TRBJ2-1	CASGAPNEQFF	TGTGCCAGCGGAGCACCCAATGAGCAGTTCTTC
NA	TRBD2	TRBV10-3	TRBJ2-5	CAITSSLAGETQYF	TGTGCCATCACCAGTTCACTAGCGGGAGAGACCCAGTACTTC
NA	NA	TRBV27	TRBJ2-7	CASSRRETYEQYF	TGTGCCAGCAGTCGCCGGGAGACCTACGAGCAGTACTTC
NA	TRBD1	TRBV19	TRBJ2-7	CASSTDRGYEQYF	TGTGCCAGTAGTACTGACAGGGGCTACGAGCAGTACTTC
NA	TRBD1	TRBV28	TRBJ1-1	CASSSPGQGDTEAFF	TGTGCCAGCAGTTCCCCAGGACAGGGAGACACTGAAGCTTTCTTT
NA	NA	TRBV28	TRBJ2-3	CASSVGGFASTDTQYF	TGTGCCAGCAGTGTGGGGGGTTTTGCTAGCACAGATACGCAGTATTTT
NA	NA	TRBV30	TRBJ1-1	CAWSVPGVNTEAFF	TGTGCCTGGAGTGTACCGGGGGTGAACACTGAAGCTTTCTTT
NA	NA	TRBV18	TRBJ2-1	CASSPSNRVLGNEQFF	TGTGCCAGCTCACCATCAAACAGGGTTTTGGGCAATGAGCAGTTCTTC
NA	TRBD1	TRBV7-9	TRBJ2-3	CASSLGAGQGAKDTQYF	TGTGCCAGCAGCTTAGGAGCTGGACAGGGGGCTAAAGATACGCAGTATTTT
few	NA	TRBV4-1	TRBJ1-6	CASSQDGLSYNSPLHF	TGCGCCAGCAGCCAAGATGGACTCTCCTATAATTCACCCCTCCACTTT
once	TRBD2	TRBV15	TRBJ2-7	CATSSYSGSVSYEQYF	TGTGCCACCAGCAGCTATAGCGGGAGCGTCTCCTACGAGCAGTACTTC
once	TRBD2	TRBV7-7	TRBJ2-7	CASSLARGDTYEQYF	TGTGCCAGCAGCTTAGCTCGGGGGGATACCTACGAGCAGTACTTC
NA	TRBD2	TRBV4-2	TRBJ2-7	CASSQGLAGDEQYF	TGTGCCAGCAGCCAAGGACTAGCGGGGGATGAGCAGTACTTC
NA	NA	TRBV7-9	TRBJ2-7	CASSYRGTDSYEQYF	TGTGCCAGCAGCTACCGCGGGACGGATTCCTACGAGCAGTACTTC
NA	NA	TRBV18	TRBJ1-1	CASSPPGDQAFF	TGTGCCAGCTCACCACCAGGGGATCAAGCTTTCTTT
NA	NA	TRBV19	TRBJ2-7	CASSTTLTEYEQYF	TGTGCCAGTAGTACCACCCTGACAGAGTACGAGCAGTACTTC
once	NA	TRBV6-5	TRBJ1-1	CASKDSNTEAFF	TGTGCCAGCAAAGACTCAAACACTGAAGCTTTCTTT
NA	NA	TRBV19	TRBJ2-1	CASSIPGYDNEQFF	TGTGCCAGTAGTATCCCCGGGTACGACAATGAGCAGTTCTTC
few	NA	TRBV6-1	TRBJ1-1	CASSEMERGEAFF	TGTGCCAGCAGTGAGATGGAGCGCGGTGAAGCTTTCTTT
NA	NA	TRBV5-6	TRBJ2-1	CASSFALNNEQFF	TGTGCCAGCAGCTTCGCACTAAACAATGAGCAGTTCTTC
NA	NA	TRBV3-1/TRBV3-2	TRBJ1-2	CASSPSRGTRGYTF	TGTGCCAGCAGCCCTTCGCGGGGGACGCGGGGCTACACCTTC
few	TRBD2	TRBV3-1/TRBV3-2	TRBJ2-1	CASKPTSGISYNEQFF	TGTGCCAGCAAACCAACAAGCGGGATCTCCTACAATGAGCAGTTCTTC
NA	NA	TRBV11-2	TRBJ2-7	CASSLRLELEQYF	TGTGCCAGCAGCTTACGTCTTGAACTCGAGCAGTACTTC
NA	TRBD1	TRBV6-2/TRBV6-3	TRBJ2-7	CASSKTGTGAYEQYF	TGTGCCAGCAGTAAAACCGGGACAGGAGCATACGAGCAGTACTTC
NA	TRBD1	TRBV16	TRBJ1-1	CASSHRQGFTEAFF	TGTGCCAGCAGCCACCGACAGGGTTTCACTGAAGCTTTCTTT
NA	TRBD2	TRBV11-2	TRBJ2-2	CASRTGLPHSNTGELFF	TGTGCCAGCAGGACGGGACTACCGCATTCGAACACCGGGGAGCTGTTTTTT
few	NA	TRBV5-1	TRBJ2-3	CASSFSGRERYTDTQYF	TGCGCCAGCAGCTTTTCAGGACGGGAACGATACACAGATACGCAGTATTTT
NA	NA	TRBV11-2	TRBJ2-7	CASSLEAGPLREQYF	TGTGCCAGCAGCTTAGAAGCAGGGCCGCTTAGAGAGCAGTACTTC
few	NA	TRBV29-1	TRBJ2-2	CSANSGANTGELFF	TGCAGCGCAAATAGCGGCGCCAACACCGGGGAGCTGTTTTTT
NA	TRBD2	TRBV6-2/TRBV6-3	TRBJ2-1	CASSSPQGTSGQFF	TGTGCCAGCAGCTCACCACAGGGGACTAGCGGGCAGTTCTTC
NA	TRBD1	TRBV4-1	TRBJ2-1	CASSQEWTGGENQHNEQFF	TGCGCCAGCAGCCAAGAGTGGACAGGGGGCGAGAACCAACACAATGAGCAGTTCTTC
once	NA	TRBV27	TRBJ1-1	CASSLGDTLGTEAFF	TGTGCCAGCAGTTTAGGGGACACCTTGGGCACTGAAGCTTTCTTT
NA	TRBD1	TRBV29-1	TRBJ2-1	CSATGQVYNEQFF	TGCAGCGCCACGGGACAGGTCTACAATGAGCAGTTCTTC
NA	TRBD1	TRBV28	TRBJ2-2	CASSSGQGYTGELFF	TGTGCCAGCAGCTCGGGACAGGGTTACACCGGGGAGCTGTTTTTT
once	TRBD1	TRBV28	TRBJ1-5	CASSLSGTGRVHF	TGTGCCAGCAGTTTAAGCGGGACAGGCCGAGTCCATTTT
NA	TRBD1	TRBV30	TRBJ1-6	CAWSASGTGNFSPLHF	TGTGCCTGGAGTGCCTCCGGGACAGGGAATTTTTCACCCCTCCACTTT
few	NA	TRBV19	TRBJ1-5	CASSIGSQPQHF	TGTGCCAGTAGTATAGGGAGTCAGCCCCAGCATTTT